These 15 T cell receptor beta chains share one sample of origin, sequenced in a study of T cell changes during pregnancy in multiple sclerosis. The repertoire was sequenced with immunoSEQ multiplex PCR; TCRdb's copy has only in-frame clones and lacks some. Here the sample spans tens of thousands of clones, about nine tenths being singletons. The source was peripheral blood, collected in the first trimester of pregnancy. These receptors all come from a female donor in good health, enrolled as a control in a pregnancy study.

The chain couples TRBV27 to TRBJ2-7, with a possible D match to TRBD1 (11 bases). Germline lookup yields CDR1 MNHEY and CDR2 SMNVEV (reference sequence). V was shortened by 4 bases and J by 0 bases, with 25 bases between the two germline ends. The CDR3 spans 19 residues. The CDR3 loop reads CASSWRTGGASGSSYEQYF. The CDR3 region has the DNA TGTGCCAGCAGTTGGAGGACAGGGGGCGCTAGCGGGAGCTCCTACGAGCAGTACTTC.

V and J are TRBV27 and TRBJ2-3; a possible D gene is TRBD2 (6 bases). Germline CDR1 reads MNHEY; CDR2 reads SMNVEV (reference sequence). Trimming shortened V by 6 bases and J by 6 bases, and 16 bases separated the two germline ends. The CDR3 is 14 residues long. CDR3 region: CASSAGRRGDTQYF. The CDR3 DNA is TGTGCCAGCAGCGCTGGCCGTCGGGGGGATACGCAGTATTTT.

The V call is TRBV18, the J call TRBJ1-2; a possible D gene is TRBD1 (5 bases). Germline V gene data show CDR1 as KGHSH and CDR2 as LQKENI. The CDR3 contains 13 residues. V lost 1 base and J 6 bases, leaving 9 bases between the germline ends. The chain's CDR3 is CASSPQGGDGYTF. The CDR3 DNA follows: TGTGCCAGCTCACCACAGGGAGGGGATGGCTACACCTTC.

The chain uses TRBV9 and TRBJ1-1, with a possible D match to TRBD1 (6 bases). Germline values: CDR1 SGDLS, CDR2 YYNGEE. CDR3 size: 14 residues. Trimming shortened V by 2 bases and J by 1 base, and 9 bases separated the two germline ends. The CDR3 loop is CASSVGQPNTEAFF. The CDR3 DNA reads as TGTGCCAGCAGCGTTGGACAGCCGAACACTGAAGCTTTCTTT. Full variable domain (outside the CDR3, taken from reference TRBV9 and TRBJ1-1): DSGVTQTPKHLITATGQRVTLRCSPRSGDLSVYWYQQSLDQGLQFLIQYYNGEERAKGNILERFSAQQFPDLHSELNLSSLELGDSALYFCASSVGQPNTEAFFGQGTRLTVV.

The chain has TRBV6-5 and TRBJ2-3, with a tentative D call TRBD1 (6 bases). V was shortened by 3 bases and J by 5 bases, with 15 bases between the two germline ends. Germline lookup yields CDR1 MNHEY and CDR2 SVGAGI. The CDR3 runs to 15 residues. This CDR3 is CASSYGNIGGDTQYF. CDR3 nucleotide sequence: TGTGCCAGCAGTTATGGGAATATAGGGGGAGATACGCAGTATTTT.

The CDR3 nucleotides read TGTGCCAGCAGCCCGACTAGCGGGCAGGTCAATGAGCAGTTCTTC. The encoded protein is CASSPTSGQVNEQFF. J is TRBJ2-1 and V is TRBV28, with TRBD2 identical over 10 bases. V lost 6 bases to trimming and J lost 6 bases; unmatched junction nucleotides: 8. This CDR3 has 15 residues. The germline CDR1 and CDR2 sequences are MDHEN and SYDVKM. Based on the CDR3 plus reference TRBV28 and TRBJ2-1, the full variable domain is DVKVTQSSRYLVKRTGEKVFLECVQDMDHENMFWYRQDPGLGLRLIYFSYDVKMKEKGDIPEGYSVSREKKERFSLILESASTNQTSMYLCASSPTSGQVNEQFFGPGTRLTVL.

This chain connects TRBV7-3 to TRBJ2-3, with TRBD2 identical over 9 bases. Germline CDR1 SGHTA, CDR2 FQGTGA. V trimming: 5 bases; J trimming: 3 bases; junction bases outside the gene matches: 6. The CDR3 sequence is 15 residues long. Here the CDR3 reads CASSISGGNTDTQYF. Here the CDR3 DNA reads TGTGCCAGCAGCATAAGCGGGGGGAATACAGATACGCAGTATTTT. Full variable domain (missing parts from reference TRBV7-3 and TRBJ2-3): GAGVSQTPSNKVTEKGKYVELRCDPISGHTALYWYRQSLGQGPEFLIYFQGTGAADDSGLPNDRFFAVRPEGSVSTLKIQRTERGDSAVYLCASSISGGNTDTQYFGPGTRLTVL.

The V call is TRBV4-3, the J call TRBJ1-1; 7 bases fit TRBD1. The germline CDR1 and CDR2 sequences are LGHNA and YSLEER. The CDR3 length is 15 residues. Trimming at V came to 1 base and at J to 6 bases, leaving 8 bases not matched to a gene. The CDR3 reads CASSQGTQGDPEAFF. DNA of the CDR3: TGCGCCAGCAGCCAAGGTACGCAGGGGGACCCTGAAGCTTTCTTT.

The J gene is TRBJ1-4, the V gene TRBV13, with D hard to call. Trimming shortened V by 5 bases and J by 5 bases, and 9 bases separated the two germline ends. The germline V gene has CDR1 PRHDT and CDR2 FYEKMQ (reference sequence). This CDR3 has 13 amino acids. CDR3 sequence (DNA): TGTGCCAGCAGCGGCGGAGGAAATGAAAAACTGTTTTTT. Translation gives CASSGGGNEKLFF.

The chain employs TRBV27 and TRBJ2-5, with D perhaps matching TRBD2 (7 bases). Germline assignment: CDR1 MNHEY and CDR2 SMNVEV (reference sequence). The CDR3 has 14 residues. V was cut by 4 bases and J by 5 bases, with 14 bases left in between. The DNA of the CDR3 is TGTGCCAGCAGTTGGGGGGGGCTTGGGGAGACCCAGTACTTC. Protein product: CASSWGGLGETQYF.

This clone was seen more than once but under ten times. The chain carries TRBV7-2 and TRBJ2-3; D not resolved. V was shortened by 7 bases and J by 3 bases, with 8 bases between the two germline ends. The germline V gene has CDR1 SGHTA and CDR2 FQGNSA. The CDR3 has 12 amino acids. The CDR3 region is CASNQETDTQYF. CDR3 bases: TGTGCCAGCAACCAAGAGACAGATACGCAGTATTTT.

The chain links TRBV7-2 to TRBJ2-7, with D perhaps matching TRBD2 (6 bases). Trimming cost V 5 bases and J 1 base, with 18 bases left between them. The germline CDR1 and CDR2 sequences are SGHTA and FQGNSA. This CDR3 has 16 residues. This CDR3 reads CASSPPYPGLSYEQYF. The CDR3 coding sequence is TGTGCCAGCAGCCCCCCTTACCCGGGACTTTCCTACGAGCAGTACTTC. The variable domain in full, with the rest retrieved from reference TRBV7-2 and TRBJ2-7, is GAGVSQSPSNKVTEKGKDVELRCDPISGHTALYWYRQSLGQGLEFLIYFQGNSAPDKSGLPSDRFSAERTGGSVSTLTIQRTQQEDSAVYLCASSPPYPGLSYEQYFGPGTRLTVT.

This clone was seen once. The rearrangement uses TRBV28 and TRBJ2-5; 7 positions agree with TRBD1. V shed 7 bases, J shed 4 bases, and the junction held 9 bases outside the gene matches. Germline V gene sequence: CDR1 MDHEN, CDR2 SYDVKM. The CDR3 length is 14 residues. CDR3 in DNA: TGTGCCAGCAACCCCTCAGGGGGAATAGAGACCCAGTACTTC. It encodes CASNPSGGIETQYF.

This chain links TRBV30 with TRBJ2-7; TRBD1 agrees at 8 bases. The CDR3 is 13 amino acids. The V segment lost 5 bases and the J segment 4 bases; nucleotides outside the gene matches: 7. Germline CDR1 is GTSNPN and CDR2 is SVGIG (reference sequence). Here the CDR3 DNA reads TGTGCCTGGGGATTGGACAGGGCGTACGAGCAGTACTTC. Translation gives CAWGLDRAYEQYF.

CDR3 sequence (DNA): TGCGCCAGCAGACAAGGGCCAGGGGCGACTTTCTTGTACGAGCAGTACTTC. Protein sequence: CASRQGPGATFLYEQYF. The rearrangement links TRBV5-1 to TRBJ2-7; D might be TRBD1 (6 bases). Looked up from germline, CDR1 is SGHRS and CDR2 is YFSETQ. V gave up 5 bases and J gave up 4 bases, with 25 bases separating them. The CDR3 is 17 residues long.